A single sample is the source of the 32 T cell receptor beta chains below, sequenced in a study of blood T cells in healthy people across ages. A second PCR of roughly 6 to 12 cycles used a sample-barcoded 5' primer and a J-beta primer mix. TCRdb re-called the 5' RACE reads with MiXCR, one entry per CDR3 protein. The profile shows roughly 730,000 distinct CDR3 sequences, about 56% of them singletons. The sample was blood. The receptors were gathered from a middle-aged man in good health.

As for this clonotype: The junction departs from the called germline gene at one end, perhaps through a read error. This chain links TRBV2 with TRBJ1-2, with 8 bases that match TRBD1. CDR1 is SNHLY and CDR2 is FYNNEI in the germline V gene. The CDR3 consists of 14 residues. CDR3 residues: CASGPDRGNYGYIF. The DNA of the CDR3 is TGTGCCAGCGGTCCCGACAGGGGTAACTATGGCTACATCTTC.

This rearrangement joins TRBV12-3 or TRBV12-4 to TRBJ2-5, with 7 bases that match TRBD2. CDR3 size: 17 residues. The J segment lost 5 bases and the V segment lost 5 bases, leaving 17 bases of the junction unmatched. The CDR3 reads CASSAAAGGRFRETQYF. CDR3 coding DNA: TGTGCCAGCAGTGCCGCCGCGGGCGGGAGATTTAGGGAGACCCAGTACTTC.

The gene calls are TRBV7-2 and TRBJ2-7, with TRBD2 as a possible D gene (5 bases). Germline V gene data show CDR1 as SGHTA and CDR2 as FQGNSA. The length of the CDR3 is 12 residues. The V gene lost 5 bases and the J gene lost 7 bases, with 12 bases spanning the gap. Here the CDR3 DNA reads TGTGCCAGCAGCCCCCACCGGGGAGAGCAGTACTTC. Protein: CASSPHRGEQYF. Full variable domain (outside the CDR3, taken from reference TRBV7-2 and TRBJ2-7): GAGVSQSPSNKVTEKGKDVELRCDPISGHTALYWYRQSLGQGLEFLIYFQGNSAPDKSGLPSDRFSAERTGGSVSTLTIQRTQQEDSAVYLCASSPHRGEQYFGPGTRLTVT.

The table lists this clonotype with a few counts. CDR3: CASSLVSAYNEQFF. CDR3 in DNA: TGCGCCAGCAGCTTGGTTAGCGCCTACAATGAGCAGTTCTTC. This chain connects TRBV5-1 to TRBJ2-1; D is perhaps TRBD2 (5 bases). Trimming took 0 bases from V and 2 from J, leaving 6 bases between them. The CDR3 contains 14 residues. From germline, CDR1 is SGHRS and CDR2 YFSETQ.

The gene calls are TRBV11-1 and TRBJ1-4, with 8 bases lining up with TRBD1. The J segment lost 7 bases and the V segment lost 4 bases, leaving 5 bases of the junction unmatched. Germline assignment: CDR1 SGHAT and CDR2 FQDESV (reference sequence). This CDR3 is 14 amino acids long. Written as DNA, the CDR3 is TGTGCCAGCAGCTCCGACAGGGGTCGTGAAAAACTGTTTTTT. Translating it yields CASSSDRGREKLFF.

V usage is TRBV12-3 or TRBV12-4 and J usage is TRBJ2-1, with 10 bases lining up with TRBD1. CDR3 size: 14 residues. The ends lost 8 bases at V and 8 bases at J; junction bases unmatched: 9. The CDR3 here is CASESGTGVYEQFF. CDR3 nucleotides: TGTGCCAGCGAATCCGGGACAGGGGTTTATGAGCAGTTCTTC.

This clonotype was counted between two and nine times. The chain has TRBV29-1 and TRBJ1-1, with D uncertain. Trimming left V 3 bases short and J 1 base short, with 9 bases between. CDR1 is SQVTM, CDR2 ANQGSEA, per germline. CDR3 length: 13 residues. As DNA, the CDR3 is TGCAGCGTTGACCCGGCGGGGAACACTGAAGCTTTCTTT. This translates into CSVDPAGNTEAFF. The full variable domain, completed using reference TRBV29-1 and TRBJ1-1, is SAVISQKPSRDICQRGTSLTIQCQVDSQVTMMFWYRQQPGQSLTLIATANQGSEATYESGFVIDKFPISRPNLTFSTLTVSNMSPEDSSIYLCSVDPAGNTEAFFGQGTRLTVV.

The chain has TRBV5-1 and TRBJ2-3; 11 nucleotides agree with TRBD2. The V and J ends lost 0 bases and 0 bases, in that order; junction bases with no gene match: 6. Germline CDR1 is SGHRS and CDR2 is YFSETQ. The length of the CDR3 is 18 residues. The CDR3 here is CASSLEGLAGSSTDTQYF. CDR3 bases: TGCGCCAGCAGCTTGGAAGGACTAGCGGGTTCTAGCACAGATACGCAGTATTTT.

CDR3 amino acids: CASSFGRRETQYF. DNA for the CDR3: TGTGCCAGCAGCTTCGGACGGAGGGAGACCCAGTACTTC. This rearrangement joins TRBV5-6 to TRBJ2-5, with D possibly TRBD2 on 5 matching bases. Deletions cut 2 bases from V and 5 bases from J, with 10 bases between. The CDR3 runs 13 residues. The germline V gene has CDR1 SGHDT and CDR2 YYEEEE.

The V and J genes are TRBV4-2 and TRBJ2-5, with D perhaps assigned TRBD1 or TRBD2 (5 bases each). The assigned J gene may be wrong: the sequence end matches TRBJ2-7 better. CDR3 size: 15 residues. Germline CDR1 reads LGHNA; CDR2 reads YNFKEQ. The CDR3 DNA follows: TGTGCCAGCAGATCGACCCGGGCAGGGACCGACGAGCAGTACTTC. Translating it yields CASRSTRAGTDEQYF.

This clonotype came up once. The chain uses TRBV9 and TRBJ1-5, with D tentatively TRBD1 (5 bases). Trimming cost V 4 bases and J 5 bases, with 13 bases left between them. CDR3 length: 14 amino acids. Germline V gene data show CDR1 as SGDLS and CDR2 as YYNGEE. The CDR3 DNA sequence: TGTGCCAGCAGCCCGGGGGGGATCGATCAGCCCCAGCATTTT. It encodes CASSPGGIDQPQHF.

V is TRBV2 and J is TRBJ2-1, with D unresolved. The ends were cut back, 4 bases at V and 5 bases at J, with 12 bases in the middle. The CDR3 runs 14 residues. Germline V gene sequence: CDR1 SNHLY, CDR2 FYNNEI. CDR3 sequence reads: CASSVLVANNEQFF. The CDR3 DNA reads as TGTGCCAGCAGTGTTTTGGTAGCTAACAATGAGCAGTTCTTC.

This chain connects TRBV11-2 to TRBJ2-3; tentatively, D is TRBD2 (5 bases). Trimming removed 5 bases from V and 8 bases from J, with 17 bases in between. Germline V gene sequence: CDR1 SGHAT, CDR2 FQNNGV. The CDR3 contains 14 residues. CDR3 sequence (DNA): TGTGCCAGCAGCCCTCAGGAGGTAACCGCTACGCAGTATTTT. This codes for CASSPQEVTATQYF.

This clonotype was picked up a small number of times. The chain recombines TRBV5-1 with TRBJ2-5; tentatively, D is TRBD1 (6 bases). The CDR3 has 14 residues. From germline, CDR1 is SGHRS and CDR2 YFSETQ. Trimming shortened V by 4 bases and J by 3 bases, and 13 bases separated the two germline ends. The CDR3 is CASSLTGNKETQYF. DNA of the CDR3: TGCGCCAGCAGCCTGACAGGCAACAAAGAGACCCAGTACTTC. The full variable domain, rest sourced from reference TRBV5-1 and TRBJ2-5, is KAGVTQTPRYLIKTRGQQVTLSCSPISGHRSVSWYQQTPGQGLQFLFEYFSETQRNKGNFPGRFSGRQFSNSRSEMNVSTLELGDSALYLCASSLTGNKETQYFGPGTRLLVL.

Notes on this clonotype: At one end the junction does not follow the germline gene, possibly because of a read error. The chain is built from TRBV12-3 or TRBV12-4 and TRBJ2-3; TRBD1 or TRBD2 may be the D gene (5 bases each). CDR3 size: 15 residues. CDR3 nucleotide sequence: TGTGCCGGCAGTTTGCCGAGAGGGGCCTCAGATACGCAGTATTTT. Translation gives CAGSLPRGASDTQYF.

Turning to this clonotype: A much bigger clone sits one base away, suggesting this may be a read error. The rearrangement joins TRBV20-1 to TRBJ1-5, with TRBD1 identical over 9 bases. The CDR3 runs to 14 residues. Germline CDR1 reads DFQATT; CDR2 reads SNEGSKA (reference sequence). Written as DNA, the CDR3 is TGCAGTGCTAGACGGGACAGGGTCAATCGGCCCCAGCATTTT. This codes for CSARRDRVNRPQHF.

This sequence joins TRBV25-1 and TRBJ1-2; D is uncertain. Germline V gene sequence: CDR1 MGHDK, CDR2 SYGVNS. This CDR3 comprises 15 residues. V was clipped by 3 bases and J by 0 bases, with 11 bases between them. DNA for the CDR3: TGTGCCAGCAGTGAGGCGGGCAGGACTAACTATGGCTACACCTTC. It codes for CASSEAGRTNYGYTF.

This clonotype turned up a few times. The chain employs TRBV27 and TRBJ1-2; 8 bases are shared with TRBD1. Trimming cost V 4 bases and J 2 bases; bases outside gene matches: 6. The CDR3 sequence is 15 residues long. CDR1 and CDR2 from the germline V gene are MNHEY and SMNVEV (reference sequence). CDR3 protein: CASSYAGTGNYGYTF. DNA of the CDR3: TGTGCCAGCAGTTACGCCGGGACAGGCAACTATGGCTACACCTTC.

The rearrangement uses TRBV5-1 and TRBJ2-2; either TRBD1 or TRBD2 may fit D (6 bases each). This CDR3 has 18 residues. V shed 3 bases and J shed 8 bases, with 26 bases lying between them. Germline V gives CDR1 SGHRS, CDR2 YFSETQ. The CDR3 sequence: CASSYQVPGAIGTGELFF. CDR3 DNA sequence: TGCGCCAGCAGCTACCAGGTCCCGGGGGCAATTGGCACTGGGGAGCTGTTTTTT.

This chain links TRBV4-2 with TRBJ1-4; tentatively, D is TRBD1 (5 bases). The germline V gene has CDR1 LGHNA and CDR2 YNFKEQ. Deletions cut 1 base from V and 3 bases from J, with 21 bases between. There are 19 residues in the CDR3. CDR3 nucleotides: TGTGCCAGCAGCCAAGGGGGGGGGGAGGTGGTAAAAGCTAATGAAAAACTGTTTTTT. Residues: CASSQGGGEVVKANEKLFF.

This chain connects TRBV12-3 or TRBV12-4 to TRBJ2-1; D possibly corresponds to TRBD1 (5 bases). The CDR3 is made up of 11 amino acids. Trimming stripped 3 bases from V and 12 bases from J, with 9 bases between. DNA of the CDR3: TGTGCCAGCAGTTTGCTCCAGGGGCAGTTCTTC. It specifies CASSLLQGQFF.

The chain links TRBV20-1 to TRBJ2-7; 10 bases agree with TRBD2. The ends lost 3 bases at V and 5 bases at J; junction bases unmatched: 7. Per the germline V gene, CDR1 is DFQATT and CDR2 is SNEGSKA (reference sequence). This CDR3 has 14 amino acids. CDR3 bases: TGCAGTGCTAGTAGTGGCCTAGCGGGAGACGAGCAGTACTTC. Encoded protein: CSASSGLAGDEQYF.

CDR3: CASSFTGFRDTEAFF. CDR3 sequence (DNA): TGTGCCAGCAGTTTTACAGGGTTTAGGGACACTGAAGCTTTCTTT. This chain uses TRBV12-3 or TRBV12-4 with TRBJ1-1; the D gene is possibly TRBD1 (6 bases). V dropped 3 bases and J dropped 3 bases, with 14 bases sitting between them. The CDR3 is made up of 15 amino acids.

The CDR3 is CASSSQGFSQQFF. The CDR3 region has the DNA TGTGCCAGCAGCTCCCAGGGGTTCAGCCAGCAGTTCTTC. V and J are TRBV7-2 and TRBJ2-1; weak D call: TRBD1 (6 bases). Between the trimmed V and J ends, which lost 4 bases and 11 bases, there was a span of 15 bases. Per the germline V gene, CDR1 is SGHTA and CDR2 is FQGNSA. The CDR3 is 13 amino acids. The full variable domain, in which reference TRBV7-2 and TRBJ2-1 provide the parts outside the CDR3, is GAGVSQSPSNKVTEKGKDVELRCDPISGHTALYWYRQSLGQGLEFLIYFQGNSAPDKSGLPSDRFSAERTGGSVSTLTIQRTQQEDSAVYLCASSSQGFSQQFFGPGTRLTVL.

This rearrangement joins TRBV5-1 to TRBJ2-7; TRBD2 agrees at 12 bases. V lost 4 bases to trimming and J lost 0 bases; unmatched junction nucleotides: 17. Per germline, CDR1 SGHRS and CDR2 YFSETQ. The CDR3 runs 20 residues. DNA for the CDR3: TGCGCCAGCAGCACAGGACAGCGACTAGCGGGAGTTACACTCTCCTACGAGCAGTACTTC. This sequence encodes CASSTGQRLAGVTLSYEQYF.

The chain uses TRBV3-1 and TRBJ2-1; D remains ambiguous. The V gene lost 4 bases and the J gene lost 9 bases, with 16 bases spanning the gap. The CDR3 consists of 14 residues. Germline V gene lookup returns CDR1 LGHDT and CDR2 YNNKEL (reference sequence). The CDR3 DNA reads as TGTGCCAGCAGCCCCTTCTTTCGGGCGGTTGAGCAGTTCTTC. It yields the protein CASSPFFRAVEQFF.

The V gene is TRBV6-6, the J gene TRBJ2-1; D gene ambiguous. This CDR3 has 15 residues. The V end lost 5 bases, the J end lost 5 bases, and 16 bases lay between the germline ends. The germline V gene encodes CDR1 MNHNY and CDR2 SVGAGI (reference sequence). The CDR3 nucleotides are TGTGCCAGCAGTACCGGTCAGTACCCCAACAATGAGCAGTTCTTC. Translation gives CASSTGQYPNNEQFF.

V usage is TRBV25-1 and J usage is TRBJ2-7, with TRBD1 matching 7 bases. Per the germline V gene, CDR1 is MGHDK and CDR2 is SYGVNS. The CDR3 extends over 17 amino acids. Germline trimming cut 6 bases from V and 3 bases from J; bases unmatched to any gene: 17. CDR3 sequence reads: CASSAITDRPPYYEQYF. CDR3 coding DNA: TGTGCCAGCAGCGCAATCACGGACAGGCCGCCATACTACGAGCAGTACTTC.

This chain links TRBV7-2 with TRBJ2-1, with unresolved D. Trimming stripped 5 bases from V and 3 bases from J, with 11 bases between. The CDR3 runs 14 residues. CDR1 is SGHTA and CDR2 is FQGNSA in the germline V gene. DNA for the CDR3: TGTGCCAGCAGCGTACCGGCCAACTACAATGAGCAGTTCTTC. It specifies CASSVPANYNEQFF.

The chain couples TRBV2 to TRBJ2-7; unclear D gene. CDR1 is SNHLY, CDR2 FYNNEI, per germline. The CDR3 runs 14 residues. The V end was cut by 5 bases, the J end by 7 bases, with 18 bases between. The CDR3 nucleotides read TGTGCCAGCAGTCCGGACGCCCATGCTCGGGAGCAGTACTTC. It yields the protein CASSPDAHAREQYF. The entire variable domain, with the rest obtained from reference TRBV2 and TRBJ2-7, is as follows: EPEVTQTPSHQVTQMGQEVILRCVPISNHLYFYWYRQILGQKVEFLVSFYNNEISEKSEIFDDQFSVERPDGSNFTLKIRSTKLEDSAMYFCASSPDAHAREQYFGPGTRLTVT.

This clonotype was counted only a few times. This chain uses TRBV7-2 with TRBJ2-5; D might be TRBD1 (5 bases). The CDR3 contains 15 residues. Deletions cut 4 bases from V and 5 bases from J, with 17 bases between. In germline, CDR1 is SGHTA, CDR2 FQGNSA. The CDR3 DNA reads TGTGCCAGCAGCTGGAACACAGGCGCCGGGGAGACCCAGTACTTC. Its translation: CASSWNTGAGETQYF.

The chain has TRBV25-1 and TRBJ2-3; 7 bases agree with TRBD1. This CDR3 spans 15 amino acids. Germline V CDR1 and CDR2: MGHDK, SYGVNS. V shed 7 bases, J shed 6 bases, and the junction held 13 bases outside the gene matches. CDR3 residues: CASTSTGARADTQYF. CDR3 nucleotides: TGTGCCAGCACTAGCACAGGGGCGCGGGCGGATACGCAGTATTTT. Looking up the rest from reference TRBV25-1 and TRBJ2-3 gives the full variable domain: EADIYQTPRYLVIGTGKKITLECSQTMGHDKMYWYQQDPGMELHLIHYSYGVNSTEKGDLSSESTVSRIRTEHFPLTLESARPSHTSQYLCASTSTGARADTQYFGPGTRLTVL.